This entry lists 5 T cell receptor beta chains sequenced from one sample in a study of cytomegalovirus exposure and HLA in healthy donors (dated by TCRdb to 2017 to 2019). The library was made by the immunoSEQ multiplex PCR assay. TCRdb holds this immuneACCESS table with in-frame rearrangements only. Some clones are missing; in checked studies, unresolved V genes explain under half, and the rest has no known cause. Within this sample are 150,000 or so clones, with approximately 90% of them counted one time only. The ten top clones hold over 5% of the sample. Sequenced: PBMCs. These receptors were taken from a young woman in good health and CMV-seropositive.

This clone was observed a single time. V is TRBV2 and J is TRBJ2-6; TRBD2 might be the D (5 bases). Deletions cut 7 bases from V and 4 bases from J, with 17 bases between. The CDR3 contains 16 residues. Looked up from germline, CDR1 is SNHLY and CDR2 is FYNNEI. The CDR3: CASTLYGVSGANVLTF. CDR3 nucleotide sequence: TGTGCCAGCACACTTTACGGGGTTTCCGGGGCCAACGTCCTGACTTTC.

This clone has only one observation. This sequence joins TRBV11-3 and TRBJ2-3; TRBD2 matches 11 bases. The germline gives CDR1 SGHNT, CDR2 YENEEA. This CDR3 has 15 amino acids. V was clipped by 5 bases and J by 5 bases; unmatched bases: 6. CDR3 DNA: TGTGCCAGCAGCGGCCAAGGACTAGCGGGAGATACGCAGTATTTT. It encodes CASSGQGLAGDTQYF.

The CDR3 loop is CASSRTAAHYGYTF. DNA for the CDR3: TGTGCCAGCAGCCGGACAGCGGCTCACTATGGCTACACCTTC. The chain is built from TRBV7-8 and TRBJ1-2; tentative D call: TRBD1 (6 bases). The CDR3 is made up of 14 amino acids. Germline V gene lookup returns CDR1 SGHVS and CDR2 FQNEAQ. V was pared by 5 bases and J by 3 bases, with 13 bases between.

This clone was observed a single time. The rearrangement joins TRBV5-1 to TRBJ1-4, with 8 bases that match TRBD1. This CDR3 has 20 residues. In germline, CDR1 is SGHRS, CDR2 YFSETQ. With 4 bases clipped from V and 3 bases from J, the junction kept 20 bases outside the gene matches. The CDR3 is CASSRGGGQATFSPNEKLFF. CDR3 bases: TGCGCCAGCAGCAGGGGTGGGGGACAGGCTACATTCAGTCCTAATGAAAAACTGTTTTTT.

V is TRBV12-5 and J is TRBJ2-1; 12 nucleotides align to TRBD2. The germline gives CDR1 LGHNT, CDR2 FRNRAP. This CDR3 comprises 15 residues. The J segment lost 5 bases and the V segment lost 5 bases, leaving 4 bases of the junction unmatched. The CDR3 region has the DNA TGTGCTAGTGGTACCCGACTAGCGGGGGACAATGAGCAGTTCTTC. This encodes CASGTRLAGDNEQFF.